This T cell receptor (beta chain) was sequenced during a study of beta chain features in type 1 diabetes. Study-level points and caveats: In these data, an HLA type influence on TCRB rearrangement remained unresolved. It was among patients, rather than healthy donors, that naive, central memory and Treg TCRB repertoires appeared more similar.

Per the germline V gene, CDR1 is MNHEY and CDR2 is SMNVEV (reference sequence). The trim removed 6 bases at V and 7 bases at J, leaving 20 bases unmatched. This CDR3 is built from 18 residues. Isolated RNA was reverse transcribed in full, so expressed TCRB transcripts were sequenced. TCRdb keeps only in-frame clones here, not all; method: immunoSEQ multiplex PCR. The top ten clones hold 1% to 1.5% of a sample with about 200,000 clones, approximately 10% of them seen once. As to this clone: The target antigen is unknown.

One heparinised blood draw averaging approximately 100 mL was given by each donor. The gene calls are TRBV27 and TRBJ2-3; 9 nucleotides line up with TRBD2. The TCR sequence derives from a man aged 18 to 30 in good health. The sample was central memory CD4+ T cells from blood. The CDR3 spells CASSPQRGGGRAGNTQYF. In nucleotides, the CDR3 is TGTGCCAGCAGCCCCCAACGGGGTGGCGGGAGGGCCGGAAATACGCAGTATTTT.